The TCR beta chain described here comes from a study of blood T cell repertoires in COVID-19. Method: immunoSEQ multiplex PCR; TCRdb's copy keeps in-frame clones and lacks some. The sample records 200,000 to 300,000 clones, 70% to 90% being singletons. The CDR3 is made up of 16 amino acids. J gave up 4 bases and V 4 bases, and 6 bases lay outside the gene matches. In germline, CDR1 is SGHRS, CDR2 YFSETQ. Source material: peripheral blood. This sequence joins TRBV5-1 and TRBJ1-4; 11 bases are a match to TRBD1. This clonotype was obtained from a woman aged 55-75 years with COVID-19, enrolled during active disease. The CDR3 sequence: CASSPGQGAGNEKLFF. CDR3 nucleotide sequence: TGCGCCAGCAGCCCCGGACAGGGGGCTGGTAATGAAAAACTGTTTTTT.